This TCR beta chain was sequenced during a study of glioma-infiltrating T cells. Study results and limitations: Tissue-blood divergence was below expectation in non-neoplastic patients, above in gliomas.

Germline CDR1 is LGHDT and CDR2 is YNNKEL (reference sequence). This CDR3 region has 14 residues. V gave up 4 bases and J gave up 11 bases; unmatched junction bases: 12. This clonotype was observed a few times. No antigen is known for it. Amplification of TCR alpha and beta CDR3 regions from RNA used iRepertoire nested multiplex PCR. In TCRdb, the multiplex PCR reads were re-called with MiXCR into one record per CDR3 protein. This sample has approximately 130,000 distinct CDR3 sequences, with around 23% found just once. The rearrangement joins TRBV3-1 to TRBJ1-1; 8 bases are a match to TRBD1. The TCR originated in a human donor with low-grade glioma or glioblastoma, undergoing nonglioma brain surgery, or in good health (not recorded which). Sequencing used glioma tissue, nonneoplastic brain tissue, or PBMCs (not recorded which). The CDR3 sequence: CASSRQGQVNNAFF. In DNA form, the CDR3 reads TGTGCCAGCAGCCGACAGGGGCAGGTAAATAATGCTTTCTTT. The full variable domain, completed using reference TRBV3-1 and TRBJ1-1, is DTAVSQTPKYLVTQMGNDKSIKCEQNLGHDTMYWYKQDSKKFLKIMFSYNNKELIINETVPNRFSPKSPDKAHLNLHINSLELGDSAVYFCASSRQGQVNNAFFGQGTRLTVV.